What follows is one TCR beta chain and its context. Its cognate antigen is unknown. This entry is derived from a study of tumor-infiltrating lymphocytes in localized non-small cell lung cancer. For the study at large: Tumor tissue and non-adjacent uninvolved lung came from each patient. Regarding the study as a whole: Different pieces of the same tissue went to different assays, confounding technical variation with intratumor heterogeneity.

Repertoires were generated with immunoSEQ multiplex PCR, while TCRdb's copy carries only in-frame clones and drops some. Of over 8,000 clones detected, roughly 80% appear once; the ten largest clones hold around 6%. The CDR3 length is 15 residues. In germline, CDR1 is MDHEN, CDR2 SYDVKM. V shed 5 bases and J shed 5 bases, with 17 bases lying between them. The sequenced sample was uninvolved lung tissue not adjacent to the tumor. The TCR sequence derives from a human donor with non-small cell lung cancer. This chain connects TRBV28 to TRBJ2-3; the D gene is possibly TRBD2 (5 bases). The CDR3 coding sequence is TGTGCCAGCAGTCCTAGCTCACTAGGAGGAGATACGCAGTATTTT. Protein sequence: CASSPSSLGGDTQYF.